Below, 10 T cell receptor beta chains from the same sample are listed, as sequenced in a study of T cells in lung cancer brain metastases. Sequencing was performed with immunoSEQ multiplex PCR; in TCRdb, only in-frame clones are kept and a portion is missing. The table lists 2,000 to 2,500 clones, roughly 87% of them singletons. Sequenced material: tumor tissue from the primary lung tumor. The origin of the receptors is a man between 65 and 80 years old with non-small cell lung cancer.

The V call is TRBV28, the J call TRBJ2-1; the D is unclear. The germline V gene has CDR1 MDHEN and CDR2 SYDVKM. The ends were cut back, 5 bases at V and 5 bases at J, with 7 bases in the middle. The CDR3 has 12 residues. CDR3 DNA sequence: TGTGCCAGCAGTCTCCAGAACAATGAGCAGTTCTTC. It codes for CASSLQNNEQFF.

CDR3 nucleotides: TGTGCCTGGAGTGAGCAGGGGGGAACTGAAGCTTTCTTT. Translation gives CAWSEQGGTEAFF. V is TRBV30 and J is TRBJ1-1; 7 nucleotides align to TRBD1. Germline V gene lookup returns CDR1 GTSNPN and CDR2 SVGIG (reference sequence). The V segment lost 1 base and the J segment 5 bases; nucleotides outside the gene matches: 4. The CDR3 totals 13 residues.

CDR3 sequence: CASSLGGDIEAFF. The CDR3 DNA is TGCGCCAGCAGCTTGGGGGGGGACATTGAAGCTTTCTTT. The chain recombines TRBV5-1 with TRBJ1-1; perhaps TRBD1 as D (6 bases). The germline V and J ends were trimmed by 0 bases and 7 bases, with 10 bases remaining between them. Per the germline V gene, CDR1 is SGHRS and CDR2 is YFSETQ. The CDR3 extends over 13 amino acids.

On this clone: Sequence at one end of the junction differs from germline and may be a read error. Other DNA variants within this sample encode the same CDR3. The chain combines TRBV5-1 with TRBJ2-1; 8 bases align to TRBD2. Germline CDR1 and CDR2: SGHRS and YFSETQ. This CDR3 is built from 13 residues. The CDR3 DNA reads as TGCGCTAGCAGCGGGGGACTAGTGGAGGAGCAGTTCTTC. The encoded protein is CASSGGLVEEQFF. The full variable domain, in which reference TRBV5-1 and TRBJ2-1 provide the parts outside the CDR3, is KAGVTQTPRYLIKTRGQQVTLSCSPISGHRSVSWYQQTPGQGLQFLFEYFSETQRNKGNFPGRFSGRQFSNSRSEMNVSTLELGDSALYLCASSGGLVEEQFFGPGTRLTVL.

J is TRBJ2-3 and V is TRBV21-1. TRBV21-1 is tagged as a pseudogene. The CDR3 length is 17 residues. For the CDR3, the DNA is TGTGCCAGCAGCAAAGGGTTTGATGAGGGGAGCACAGATACGCAGTATTTT. Translated, it gives CASSKGFDEGSTDTQYF.

This clone has only one observation. The V call is TRBV27, the J call TRBJ2-1; perhaps TRBD2 as D (5 bases). Trimming shortened V by 6 bases and J by 0 bases, and 12 bases separated the two germline ends. Germline lookup yields CDR1 MNHEY and CDR2 SMNVEV (reference sequence). The CDR3 spans 15 residues. The CDR3, as DNA: TGTGCCAGCAGCCAGCGGACGAACTCCTACAATGAGCAGTTCTTC. This sequence encodes CASSQRTNSYNEQFF.

The chain combines TRBV9 with TRBJ2-1; perhaps D is TRBD1 or TRBD2 (5 bases each). The CDR3 contains 14 residues. Germline CDR1 SGDLS, CDR2 YYNGEE. V lost 2 bases and J 6 bases, leaving 12 bases between the germline ends. CDR3 protein: CASSVGGTFNEQFF. In nucleotides, the CDR3 is TGTGCCAGCAGCGTCGGTGGGACCTTCAATGAGCAGTTCTTC.

The rearrangement joins TRBV11-3 to TRBJ2-7, with TRBD2 matching over 14 bases. The germline V gene has CDR1 SGHNT and CDR2 YENEEA. The CDR3 is made up of 15 amino acids. After removal of 5 bases from V and 3 bases from J, the junction contained 3 bases not matched to a gene. Here the CDR3 DNA reads TGTGCCAGCAGCGAGACTAGCGGGGGGGTCTACGAGCAGTACTTC. Translating it yields CASSETSGGVYEQYF.

DNA for the CDR3: TGTGCCAGCAGCTTGAGGTTGGGGGGAACCAACACTGAAGCTTTCTTT. Translating gives CASSLRLGGTNTEAFF. The chain uses TRBV5-6 and TRBJ1-1; D perhaps matches TRBD1 (5 bases). Per germline, CDR1 SGHDT and CDR2 YYEEEE. Trimming shortened V by 1 base and J by 2 bases, and 15 bases separated the two germline ends. The CDR3 consists of 16 residues.

The rearrangement uses TRBV7-3 and TRBJ2-1, with 10 bases matching TRBD2. This CDR3 region has 16 residues. Germline CDR1 and CDR2: SGHTA and FQGTGA. The V and J ends lost 2 bases and 4 bases, in that order; junction bases with no gene match: 5. The CDR3 spells CASSLASGSLYNEQFF. CDR3 in DNA: TGTGCCAGCAGCTTAGCTAGCGGGAGTCTGTACAATGAGCAGTTCTTC.